The 30 T cell receptor beta chains given below trace back to one sample, sequenced in a study of cytomegalovirus exposure and HLA in healthy donors. Vbeta (60) and Jbeta (13) primers were used in the PCR. The protocol was immunoSEQ multiplex PCR, while the TCRdb copy is restricted to in-frame clones and leaves out a portion. Of around 150,000 clones in the sample, around 86% are singletons; the top ten hold 8.1%. The specimen sequenced was PBMCs. The receptors originated from a woman aged 45-60 years in good health and CMV-seropositive.

The chain links TRBV19 to TRBJ2-1; tentative D call: TRBD2 (6 bases). Trimming removed 5 bases from V and 7 bases from J, with 12 bases in between. Germline-derived CDR1 and CDR2 are LNHDA and SQIVND (reference sequence). The length of the CDR3 is 13 residues. The CDR3 here is CASSDGGRNEQFF. The CDR3 nucleotides read TGTGCCAGTAGTGATGGAGGGCGGAATGAGCAGTTCTTC. Combining the CDR3 with reference TRBV19 and TRBJ2-1 gives the whole variable domain DGGITQSPKYLFRKEGQNVTLSCEQNLNHDAMYWYRQDPGQGLRLIYYSQIVNDFQKGDIAEGYSVSREKKESFPLTVTSAQKNPTAFYLCASSDGGRNEQFFGPGTRLTVL.

The chain combines TRBV15 with TRBJ2-7; 10 bases agree with TRBD1. V lost 5 bases to trimming and J lost 4 bases; unmatched junction nucleotides: 2. CDR3 size: 13 residues. From germline, CDR1 is LNHNV and CDR2 YYDKDF (reference sequence). In DNA, the CDR3 is TGTGCCACCAGCTTGGACAGGGGGTACGAGCAGTACTTC. The encoded protein is CATSLDRGYEQYF.

The rearrangement links TRBV5-4 to TRBJ2-5, with 7 bases identical to TRBD2. Germline CDR1 is SGHNT and CDR2 is YYREEE (reference sequence). The CDR3 is made up of 16 amino acids. Unmatched junction bases numbered 9, after V lost 2 bases and J lost 2 bases. DNA of the CDR3: TGTGCCAGCAGCTTAAGGGGCGGGGGACCGCAAGAGACCCAGTACTTC. Translated, it gives CASSLRGGGPQETQYF. The whole variable domain, filled in from reference TRBV5-4 and TRBJ2-5, reads ETGVTQSPTHLIKTRGQQVTLRCSSQSGHNTVSWYQQALGQGPQFIFQYYREEENGRGNFPPRFSGLQFPNYSSELNVNALELDDSALYLCASSLRGGGPQETQYFGPGTRLLVL.

This chain uses TRBV4-3 with TRBJ2-2; 13 positions match TRBD2. The J segment lost 7 bases and the V segment lost 4 bases, leaving 9 bases of the junction unmatched. The CDR3 has 17 residues. The germline V gene encodes CDR1 LGHNA and CDR2 YSLEER. The CDR3 region is CASSRLLAGGPNGELFF. DNA for the CDR3: TGCGCCAGCAGCCGCCTACTAGCGGGGGGGCCAAACGGGGAGCTGTTTTTT.

The chain has TRBV6-1 and TRBJ2-7; a possible D gene is TRBD1 (5 bases). This CDR3 has 15 residues. Deletions cut 6 bases from V and 5 bases from J, with 20 bases between. Germline V CDR1 and CDR2: MNHNS, SASEGT. The CDR3 DNA sequence: TGTGCCAGCAGAGGGCTCTACGCGATAGGGGACGAGCAGTACTTC. Protein product: CASRGLYAIGDEQYF.

V gene TRBV7-9 combines with J gene TRBJ2-5; 9 nucleotides align to TRBD1. V gave up 7 bases and J gave up 4 bases; unmatched junction bases: 10. The CDR3 totals 15 residues. In germline, CDR1 is SEHNR, CDR2 FQNEAQ (reference sequence). The CDR3 nucleotides are TGTGCCAGCACCACAACGACAGGGGGGAGAGAGACCCAGTACTTC. Translating it yields CASTTTTGGRETQYF.

This chain links TRBV10-3 with TRBJ2-3; tentative D call: TRBD2 (6 bases). The ends were cut back, 2 bases at V and 2 bases at J, with 23 bases in the middle. The CDR3 has 19 amino acids. Germline V gene sequence: CDR1 ENHRY, CDR2 SYGVKD. In DNA form, the CDR3 reads TGTGCCATCAGTGAGATCGACCTAGTAGGGCGGGGTAACACAGATACGCAGTATTTT. This sequence encodes CAISEIDLVGRGNTDTQYF.

This clone has just one count. The chain links TRBV5-1 to TRBJ1-6; 8 bases match TRBD1. The V gene's germline CDR1 is SGHRS and CDR2 YFSETQ. CDR3 length: 16 amino acids. After removal of 0 bases from V and 7 bases from J, the junction contained 6 bases not matched to a gene. For the CDR3, the DNA is TGCGCCAGCAGCTTGGAAGGACAGGGCACGAATTCACCCCTCCACTTT. Amino acid sequence: CASSLEGQGTNSPLHF.

V gene TRBV4-1 combines with J gene TRBJ2-7; TRBD1 matches at 10 bases. The CDR3 consists of 15 residues. Germline V lookup: CDR1 MGHRA, CDR2 YSYEKL. Trimming cost V 1 base and J 3 bases; bases outside gene matches: 3. CDR3 DNA: TGCGCCAGCAGCCAAGGCCGGGACAGGGGCTACGAGCAGTACTTC. Translation gives CASSQGRDRGYEQYF.

The rearrangement joins TRBV29-1 to TRBJ2-1; the D gene is possibly TRBD1 (6 bases). The CDR3 totals 14 residues. Germline values: CDR1 SQVTM, CDR2 ANQGSEA. V was trimmed by 7 bases and J by 9 bases, leaving 22 bases between them. CDR3 sequence reads: CSAGTNRVQGEQFF. CDR3 bases: TGCAGCGCCGGAACCAACAGGGTCCAGGGTGAGCAGTTCTTC.

The chain joins TRBV2 to TRBJ2-7; D is unresolved. Germline CDR1 and CDR2: SNHLY and FYNNEI. Deletions cut 8 bases from V and 3 bases from J, with 11 bases between. The CDR3 runs 12 residues. The CDR3 spells CASGSYDYEQYF. Written as DNA, the CDR3 is TGTGCCAGCGGTAGCTACGACTACGAGCAGTACTTC.

V gene TRBV19 combines with J gene TRBJ1-5, with D possibly TRBD1 on 6 matching bases. The CDR3 spans 14 residues. V was trimmed by 2 bases and J by 3 bases, leaving 8 bases between them. Germline V gene lookup returns CDR1 LNHDA and CDR2 SQIVND (reference sequence). The CDR3 sequence: CASSIRDINQPQHF. The CDR3 DNA sequence: TGTGCCAGTAGTATAAGGGACATCAATCAGCCCCAGCATTTT.

CDR3 protein: CASSQDRGRGYGYTF. CDR3 sequence (DNA): TGCGCCAGCAGCCAAGATAGGGGGCGCGGCTATGGCTACACCTTC. The rearrangement uses TRBV4-1 and TRBJ1-2; TRBD1 aligns across 7 bases. After removal of 0 bases from V and 4 bases from J, the junction contained 5 bases not matched to a gene. The CDR3 is 15 residues long. The V gene's germline CDR1 is MGHRA and CDR2 YSYEKL.

V and J are TRBV30 and TRBJ1-6; 8 bases agree with TRBD1. The junction had 7 bases not matched to a gene; V was cut back by 5 bases and J by 7 bases. Germline assignment: CDR1 GTSNPN and CDR2 SVGIG (reference sequence). This CDR3 is built from 14 residues. Written as DNA, the CDR3 is TGTGCCTGGGTTCCAGGGGGCTGGAATTCACCCCTCCACTTT. Translated, it gives CAWVPGGWNSPLHF.

This chain joins TRBV27 and TRBJ2-5; 7 bases are shared with TRBD1. Germline trimming cut 2 bases from V and 11 bases from J; bases unmatched to any gene: 11. CDR1 and CDR2 from the germline V gene are MNHEY and SMNVEV (reference sequence). The CDR3 sequence is 14 residues long. DNA for the CDR3: TGTGCCAGCAGTTTAAAGGGGGCTTTTGGGGAGCAGTACTTC. It yields the protein CASSLKGAFGEQYF.

The chain uses TRBV7-2 and TRBJ1-5; D is undetermined. There are 13 residues in the CDR3. The germline V gene has CDR1 SGHTA and CDR2 FQGNSA. The V end lost 2 bases, the J end lost 4 bases, and 6 bases lay between the germline ends. Written as DNA, the CDR3 is TGTGCCAGCAGCTTAAGGAGAAATCAGCCCCAGCATTTT. It encodes CASSLRRNQPQHF.

This sequence joins TRBV5-1 and TRBJ2-5; 13 bases map to TRBD2. Losses at the gene ends were 4 bases for V and 4 bases for J; bases not matched to a gene: 4. The germline V gene encodes CDR1 SGHRS and CDR2 YFSETQ. The length of the CDR3 is 15 residues. CDR3 DNA: TGCGCCAGCAGCACAGGACTAGCGGGAGTAGAGACCCAGTACTTC. It translates to CASSTGLAGVETQYF.

J is TRBJ1-1 and V is TRBV5-1; D unclear. CDR3 size: 14 residues. The germline gives CDR1 SGHRS, CDR2 YFSETQ. The V gene lost 0 bases and the J gene lost 4 bases, with 10 bases spanning the gap. The CDR3 reads CASSLASRSTEAFF. In nucleotides, the CDR3 is TGCGCCAGCAGCTTGGCCAGTAGGAGCACTGAAGCTTTCTTT. Combining the CDR3 with reference TRBV5-1 and TRBJ1-1 gives the whole variable domain KAGVTQTPRYLIKTRGQQVTLSCSPISGHRSVSWYQQTPGQGLQFLFEYFSETQRNKGNFPGRFSGRQFSNSRSEMNVSTLELGDSALYLCASSLASRSTEAFFGQGTRLTVV.

The chain has TRBV4-2 and TRBJ2-7; weak D call: TRBD2 (5 bases). The V end was cut by 1 base, the J end by 0 bases, with 16 bases between. The CDR3 runs to 17 residues. Germline V gene data show CDR1 as LGHNA and CDR2 as YNFKEQ. CDR3 sequence reads: CASSQASGSGISYEQYF. CDR3 nucleotide sequence: TGTGCCAGCAGCCAAGCCTCGGGATCAGGTATCTCCTACGAGCAGTACTTC.

This CDR3 reads CATSRDLAVVGDEQFF. DNA for the CDR3: TGTGCCACCAGCAGAGATCTAGCGGTAGTAGGCGATGAGCAGTTCTTC. This chain uses TRBV15 with TRBJ2-1; 7 nucleotides match TRBD2. The V segment lost 0 bases and the J segment 8 bases; nucleotides outside the gene matches: 10. Germline CDR1 LNHNV, CDR2 YYDKDF (reference sequence). This CDR3 is 16 amino acids long.

V usage is TRBV2 and J usage is TRBJ1-5, with a possible D match to TRBD1 (5 bases). The CDR3 covers 14 residues. Looked up from germline, CDR1 is SNHLY and CDR2 is FYNNEI. V lost 4 bases, J lost 3 bases, and 10 bases lay in between. The CDR3 DNA is TGTGCCAGCAGTGTGGGGGGATCCAATCAGCCCCAGCATTTT. It yields the protein CASSVGGSNQPQHF.

The chain combines TRBV7-9 with TRBJ1-1; D gene unclear. CDR1 and CDR2 (germline): SEHNR, FQNEAQ (reference sequence). The CDR3 is 15 amino acids. V lost 5 bases and J 3 bases, leaving 16 bases between the germline ends. Here the CDR3 DNA reads TGTGCCAGCAGCCTCGGAGCCCAGCTGGACACTGAAGCTTTCTTT. Protein sequence: CASSLGAQLDTEAFF.

This chain connects TRBV10-1 to TRBJ2-3; D possibly corresponds to TRBD1 (5 bases). This CDR3 has 14 residues. V lost 3 bases and J lost 2, with 9 bases in between. From germline, CDR1 is WNHNN and CDR2 SYGVQD (reference sequence). The CDR3 spells CASSEETDTDTQYF. The CDR3 DNA follows: TGCGCCAGCAGTGAAGAGACAGACACAGATACGCAGTATTTT.

V is TRBV7-3 and J is TRBJ2-7; 10 nucleotides line up with TRBD2. The CDR3 has 13 residues. From germline, CDR1 is SGHTA and CDR2 FQGTGA. V was clipped by 6 bases and J by 5 bases; unmatched bases: 4. The CDR3 bases are TGTGCCAGCAGTGGAGCGGGAGGGAACGAGCAGTACTTC. It codes for CASSGAGGNEQYF.

This clone has more than one count but fewer than ten. The rearrangement links TRBV5-4 to TRBJ2-3, with 10 bases fitting TRBD2. The V and J ends lost 2 bases and 6 bases, in that order; junction bases with no gene match: 9. Germline V gene data show CDR1 as SGHNT and CDR2 as YYREEE (reference sequence). This CDR3 has 16 residues. The CDR3 DNA is TGTGCCAGCAGCTTCGGGGCTAGCGGGGGACTGGATACGCAGTATTTT. It specifies CASSFGASGGLDTQYF.

CDR3 sequence: CASSLRGGITEAFF. CDR3 sequence (DNA): TGTGCCAGCAGTTTACGGGGGGGCATCACTGAAGCTTTCTTT. This chain uses TRBV28 with TRBJ1-1; D is possibly TRBD1 (6 bases). Germline CDR1 is MDHEN and CDR2 is SYDVKM. V was clipped by 2 bases and J by 4 bases, with 11 bases between them. This CDR3 comprises 14 residues.

As regards this clone: At one end the junction does not follow the germline gene, possibly because of a read error. This chain joins TRBV6-5 and TRBJ2-6, with D maybe TRBD1 (5 bases). The CDR3 is 14 residues long. Germline V gene lookup returns CDR1 MNHEY and CDR2 SVGAGI. The DNA of the CDR3 is TGTGCCAGCAGGTTGATCTCTGGGGCCAACGGCCTGACTTTC. Translated, it gives CASRLISGANGLTF.

The V gene is TRBV2, the J gene TRBJ1-1, with D possibly matching TRBD1 (5 bases). V was cut by 5 bases and J by 10 bases, with 14 bases left in between. The germline CDR1 and CDR2 sequences are SNHLY and FYNNEI. The CDR3 has 12 residues. In DNA, the CDR3 is TGTGCCAGCAGTCCCTCCAGGGAGGGAGCTTTCTTT. Translated: CASSPSREGAFF.

The chain carries TRBV20-1 and TRBJ1-2; D ambiguous. The CDR3 extends over 11 amino acids. The germline V gene has CDR1 DFQATT and CDR2 SNEGSKA (reference sequence). The germline V and J ends were trimmed by 7 bases and 4 bases, with 10 bases remaining between them. DNA of the CDR3: TGCAGTGTGGCGGCTTCCTATGGCTACACCTTC. Its protein product is CSVAASYGYTF.

V gene TRBV4-3 combines with J gene TRBJ1-1; 7 bases fit TRBD1. The CDR3 is made up of 15 amino acids. The germline gives CDR1 LGHNA, CDR2 YSLEER. V trimming: 2 bases; J trimming: 7 bases; junction bases outside the gene matches: 10. The CDR3 here is CASSQPDRENGEAFF. CDR3 coding DNA: TGCGCCAGCAGCCAACCCGACAGGGAGAATGGTGAAGCTTTCTTT.